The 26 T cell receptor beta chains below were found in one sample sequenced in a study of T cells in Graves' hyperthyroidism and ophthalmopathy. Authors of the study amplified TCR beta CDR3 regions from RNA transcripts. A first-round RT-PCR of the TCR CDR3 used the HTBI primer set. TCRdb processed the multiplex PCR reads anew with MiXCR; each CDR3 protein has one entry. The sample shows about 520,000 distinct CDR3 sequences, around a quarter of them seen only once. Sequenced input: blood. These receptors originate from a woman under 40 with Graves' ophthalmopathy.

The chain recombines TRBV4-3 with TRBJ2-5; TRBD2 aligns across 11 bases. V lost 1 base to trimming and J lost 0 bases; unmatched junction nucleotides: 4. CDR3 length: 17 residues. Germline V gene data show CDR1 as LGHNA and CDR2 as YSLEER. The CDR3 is CASSQVRLAGYQETQYF. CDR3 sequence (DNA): TGCGCCAGCAGCCAAGTAAGACTAGCGGGGTACCAAGAGACCCAGTACTTC.

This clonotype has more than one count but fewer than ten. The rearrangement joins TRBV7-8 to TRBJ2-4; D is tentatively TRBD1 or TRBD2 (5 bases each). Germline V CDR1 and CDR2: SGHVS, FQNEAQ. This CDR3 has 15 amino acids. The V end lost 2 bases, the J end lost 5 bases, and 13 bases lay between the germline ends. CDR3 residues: CASSLSSGSQNIQYF. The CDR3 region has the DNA TGTGCCAGCAGCTTATCATCAGGGAGTCAAAACATTCAGTACTTC.

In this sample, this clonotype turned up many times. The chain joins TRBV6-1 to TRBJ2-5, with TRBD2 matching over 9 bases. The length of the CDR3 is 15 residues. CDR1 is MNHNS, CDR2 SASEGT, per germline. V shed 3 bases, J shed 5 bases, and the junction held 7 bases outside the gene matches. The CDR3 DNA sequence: TGTGCCAGCAGTGACCTTAGCGGGGGCGGGGAGACCCAGTACTTC. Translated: CASSDLSGGGETQYF.

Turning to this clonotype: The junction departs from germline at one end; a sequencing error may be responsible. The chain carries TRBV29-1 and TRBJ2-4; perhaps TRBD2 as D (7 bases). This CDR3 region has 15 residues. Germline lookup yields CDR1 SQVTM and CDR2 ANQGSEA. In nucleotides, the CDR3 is TGCAGCGTTGAACCCCGGGAAGGGGGGGAAAACATTAAGTACTTC. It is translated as CSVEPREGGENIKYF.

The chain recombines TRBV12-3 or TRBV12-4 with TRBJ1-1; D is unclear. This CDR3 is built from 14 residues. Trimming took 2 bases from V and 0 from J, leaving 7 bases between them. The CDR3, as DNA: TGTGCCAGCAGTTTATCCCAACTGAACACTGAAGCTTTCTTT. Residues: CASSLSQLNTEAFF.

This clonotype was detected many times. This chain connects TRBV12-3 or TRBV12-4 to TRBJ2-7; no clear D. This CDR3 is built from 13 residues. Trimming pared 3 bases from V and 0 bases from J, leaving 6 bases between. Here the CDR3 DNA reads TGTGCCAGCAGTTTTGTAGACTCCTACGAGCAGTACTTC. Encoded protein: CASSFVDSYEQYF.

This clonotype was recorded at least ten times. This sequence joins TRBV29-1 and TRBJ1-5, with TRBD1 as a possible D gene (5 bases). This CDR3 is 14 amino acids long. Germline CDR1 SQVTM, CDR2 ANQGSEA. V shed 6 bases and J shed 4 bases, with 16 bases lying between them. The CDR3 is CSVMFGGRNQPQHF. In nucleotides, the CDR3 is TGCAGCGTGATGTTTGGGGGACGGAATCAGCCCCAGCATTTT.

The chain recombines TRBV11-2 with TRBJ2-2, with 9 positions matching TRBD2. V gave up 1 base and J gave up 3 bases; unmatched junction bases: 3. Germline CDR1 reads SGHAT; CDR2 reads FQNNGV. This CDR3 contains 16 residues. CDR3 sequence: CASSLVAGVDTGELFF. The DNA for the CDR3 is TGTGCCAGCAGCTTAGTAGCGGGGGTTGACACCGGGGAGCTGTTTTTT.

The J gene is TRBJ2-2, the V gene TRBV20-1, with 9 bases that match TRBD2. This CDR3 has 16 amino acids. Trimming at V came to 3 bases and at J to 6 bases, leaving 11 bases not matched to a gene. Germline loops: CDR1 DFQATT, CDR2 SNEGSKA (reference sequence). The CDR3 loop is CSASSYQREDAGELFF. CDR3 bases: TGCAGTGCTAGTTCTTACCAGCGGGAGGATGCCGGGGAGCTGTTTTTT.

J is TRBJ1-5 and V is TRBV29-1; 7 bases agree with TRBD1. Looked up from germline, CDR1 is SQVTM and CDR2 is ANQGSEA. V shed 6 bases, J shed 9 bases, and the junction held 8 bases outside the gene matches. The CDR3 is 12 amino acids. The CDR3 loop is CSVGQVLGPQHF. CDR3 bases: TGCAGCGTCGGACAGGTCCTTGGGCCCCAGCATTTT.

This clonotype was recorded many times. The CDR3 loop reads CASAPGGAPTEAFF. The CDR3 nucleotides are TGTGCTAGTGCACCAGGGGGCGCGCCCACTGAAGCTTTCTTT. This rearrangement joins TRBV12-5 to TRBJ1-1, with 8 positions matching TRBD1. In germline, CDR1 is LGHNT, CDR2 FRNRAP. J was trimmed by 4 bases and V by 7 bases; bases with no gene match: 8. This CDR3 is built from 14 residues.

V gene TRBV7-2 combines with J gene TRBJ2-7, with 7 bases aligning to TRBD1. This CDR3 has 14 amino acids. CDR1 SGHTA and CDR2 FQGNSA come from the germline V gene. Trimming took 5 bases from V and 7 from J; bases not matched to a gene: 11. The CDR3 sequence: CASSNRRGTAEQYF. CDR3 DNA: TGTGCCAGCAGCAACAGGAGAGGGACAGCAGAGCAGTACTTC.

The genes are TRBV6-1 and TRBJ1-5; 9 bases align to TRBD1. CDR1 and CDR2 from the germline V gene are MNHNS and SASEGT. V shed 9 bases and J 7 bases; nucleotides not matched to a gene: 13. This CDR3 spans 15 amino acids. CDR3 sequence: CASTAGTGIGQPQHF. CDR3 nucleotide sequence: TGTGCCAGTACCGCCGGGACAGGGATTGGACAGCCCCAGCATTTT.

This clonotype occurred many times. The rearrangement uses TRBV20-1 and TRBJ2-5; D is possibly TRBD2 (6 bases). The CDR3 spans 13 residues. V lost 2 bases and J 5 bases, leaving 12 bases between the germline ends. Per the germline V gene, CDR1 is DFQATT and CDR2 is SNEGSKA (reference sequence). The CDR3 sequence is CSARKGLSETQYF. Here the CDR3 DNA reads TGCAGTGCTAGAAAGGGACTTTCCGAGACCCAGTACTTC.

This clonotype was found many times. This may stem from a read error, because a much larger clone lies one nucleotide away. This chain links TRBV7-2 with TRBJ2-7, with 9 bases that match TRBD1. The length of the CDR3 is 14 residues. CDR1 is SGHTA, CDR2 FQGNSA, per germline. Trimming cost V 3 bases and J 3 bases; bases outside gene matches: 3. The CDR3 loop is CASSFGTGFYEQYF. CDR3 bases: TGTGCCAGCAGCTTCGGGACAGGGTTCTACGAGCAGTACTTC.

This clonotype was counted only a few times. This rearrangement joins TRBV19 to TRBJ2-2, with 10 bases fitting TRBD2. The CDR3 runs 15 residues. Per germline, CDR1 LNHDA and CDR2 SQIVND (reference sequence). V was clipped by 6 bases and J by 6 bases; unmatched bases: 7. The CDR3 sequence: CASSPSGRASGELFF. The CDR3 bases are TGTGCCAGTAGCCCAAGCGGGAGGGCCTCCGGGGAGCTGTTTTTT.

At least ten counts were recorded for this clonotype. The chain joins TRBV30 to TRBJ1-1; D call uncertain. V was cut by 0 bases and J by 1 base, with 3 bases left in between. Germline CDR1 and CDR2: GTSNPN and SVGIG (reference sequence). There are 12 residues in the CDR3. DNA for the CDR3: TGTGCCTGGAGTGTAGGGAACACTGAAGCTTTCTTT. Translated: CAWSVGNTEAFF.

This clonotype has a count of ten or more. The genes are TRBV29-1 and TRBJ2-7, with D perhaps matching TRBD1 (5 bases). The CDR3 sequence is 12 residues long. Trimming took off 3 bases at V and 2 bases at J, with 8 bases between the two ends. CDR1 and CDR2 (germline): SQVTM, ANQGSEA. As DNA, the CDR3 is TGCAGCGTTGAGGTCAGGGCCTACGAGCAGTACTTC. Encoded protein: CSVEVRAYEQYF.

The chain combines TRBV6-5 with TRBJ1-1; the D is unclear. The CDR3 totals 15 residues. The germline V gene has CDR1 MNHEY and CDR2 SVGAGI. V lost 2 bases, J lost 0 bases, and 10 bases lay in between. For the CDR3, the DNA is TGTGCCAGCAGTTACCGGGTATCAATGAACACTGAAGCTTTCTTT. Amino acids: CASSYRVSMNTEAFF.

CDR3 in amino acids: CASRGQGGVANTEAFF. CDR3 DNA: TGTGCCAGCCGAGGACAGGGAGGAGTGGCGAACACTGAAGCTTTCTTT. The rearrangement joins TRBV6-1 to TRBJ1-1; 8 nucleotides match TRBD1. The CDR3 contains 16 residues. CDR1 and CDR2 (germline): MNHNS, SASEGT. Trimming at V came to 8 bases and at J to 1 base, leaving 12 bases not matched to a gene.

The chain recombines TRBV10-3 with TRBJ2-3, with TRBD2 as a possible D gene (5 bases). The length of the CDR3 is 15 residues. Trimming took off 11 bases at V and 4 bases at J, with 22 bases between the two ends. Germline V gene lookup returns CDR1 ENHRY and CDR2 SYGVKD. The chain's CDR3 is CAATKSPVSADTQYF. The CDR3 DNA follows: TGTGCCGCCACCAAGTCTCCGGTTAGCGCAGATACGCAGTATTTT.

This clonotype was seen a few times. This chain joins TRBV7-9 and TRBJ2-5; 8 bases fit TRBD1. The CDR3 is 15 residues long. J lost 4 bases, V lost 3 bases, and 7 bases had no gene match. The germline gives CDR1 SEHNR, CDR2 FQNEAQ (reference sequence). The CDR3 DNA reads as TGTGCCAGCAGCTTGTCAGGGGGCTTTGGAGAGACCCAGTACTTC. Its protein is CASSLSGGFGETQYF. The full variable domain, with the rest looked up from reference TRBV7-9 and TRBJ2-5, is DTGVSQNPRHKITKRGQNVTFRCDPISEHNRLYWYRQTLGQGPEFLTYFQNEAQLEKSRLLSDRFSAERPKGSFSTLEIQRTEQGDSAMYLCASSLSGGFGETQYFGPGTRLLVL.

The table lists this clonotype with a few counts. The CDR3 protein is CASSSAGPLYEQYF. CDR3 bases: TGTGCCAGCAGTTCTGCAGGGCCCCTCTACGAGCAGTACTTC. The J gene is TRBJ2-7, the V gene TRBV6-2 or TRBV6-3; possibly TRBD1 for D (5 bases). The CDR3 has 14 residues. V was trimmed by 4 bases and J by 3 bases, leaving 13 bases between them. Per germline, CDR1 MNHEY and CDR2 SVGEGT.

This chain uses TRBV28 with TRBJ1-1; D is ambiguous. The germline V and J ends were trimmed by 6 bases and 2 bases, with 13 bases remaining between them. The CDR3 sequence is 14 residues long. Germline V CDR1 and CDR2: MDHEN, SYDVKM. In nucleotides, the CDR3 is TGTGCCAGCAGGACTCACGGCTTCAACACTGAAGCTTTCTTT. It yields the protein CASRTHGFNTEAFF.

CDR3 region: CASSYTSGISSWSYGYTF. CDR3 bases: TGTGCCAGCAGTTACACTTCAGGCATCTCCTCTTGGTCCTACGGCTACACCTTC. V is TRBV6-2 or TRBV6-3 and J is TRBJ1-2, with D unresolved. The CDR3 is 18 amino acids. The germline gives CDR1 MNHEY, CDR2 SVGEGT. Trimming took 2 bases from V and 8 from J, leaving 27 bases between them.

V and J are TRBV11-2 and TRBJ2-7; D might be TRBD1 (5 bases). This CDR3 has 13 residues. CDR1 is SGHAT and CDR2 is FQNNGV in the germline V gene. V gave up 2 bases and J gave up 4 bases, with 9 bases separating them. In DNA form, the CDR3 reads TGTGCCAGCAGCTTAAATCGACAGTACGAGCAGTACTTC. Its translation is CASSLNRQYEQYF. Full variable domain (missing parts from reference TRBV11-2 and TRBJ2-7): EAGVAQSPRYKIIEKRQSVAFWCNPISGHATLYWYQQILGQGPKLLIQFQNNGVVDDSQLPKDRFSAERLKGVDSTLKIQPAKLEDSAVYLCASSLNRQYEQYFGPGTRLTVT.